The rows below give T cell receptor beta chains drawn from one sample of a study of chemoradiotherapy in HPV16-positive cancers. The method was immunoSEQ multiplex PCR; TCRdb's version includes in-frame clones alone and lacks a portion of them. Among over 10,000 clones listed, 70% to 90% were seen once. Here the sequenced sample was blood, taken from a patient who underwent chemoradiotherapy. These receptors were taken from a human donor with HPV-associated anogenital cancer. The CDR3 runs from the conserved cysteine through the conserved F or W. A D gene is named only where the DNA matches it firmly. Clone size is given for some rows only: seen once, a few or many times, or a class if the clone is expanded.

clone size	D gene	V gene	J gene	CDR3 protein	CDR3 DNA
once	TRBD1	TRBV27	TRBJ1-2	CASSPTGGIYGYTF	TGTGCCAGCAGTCCGACAGGGGGCATCTATGGCTACACCTTC
-	TRBD2	TRBV18	TRBJ2-3	CASSILAGGRGDTQYF	TGTGCCAGCTCGATACTAGCGGGGGGGCGTGGAGATACGCAGTATTTT
-	-	TRBV18	TRBJ2-3	CASSSGDTQYF	TGTGCCAGCTCGAGCGGGGATACGCAGTATTTT
once	-	TRBV18	TRBJ2-3	CASSPSTDTQYF	TGTGCCAGCTCACCCAGCACAGATACGCAGTATTTT
-	TRBD1	TRBV7-6	TRBJ2-7	CASGRGLSYEQYF	TGTGCTAGCGGCAGGGGGCTATCCTACGAGCAGTACTTC
-	TRBD2	TRBV7-2	TRBJ2-7	CASSLALGGGAYEQYF	TGTGCCAGCAGCTTAGCGCTGGGTGGGGGGGCCTACGAGCAGTACTTC
-	-	TRBV6-5	TRBJ1-1	CASSFNAQGLAEAFF	TGTGCCAGCAGTTTTAACGCGCAGGGGCTCGCTGAAGCTTTCTTT
-	-	TRBV25-1	TRBJ2-1	CASSEIIWRGGGSGEQFF	TGTGCCAGCAGTGAGATCATTTGGAGGGGGGGCGGGTCGGGTGAGCAGTTCTTC
-	TRBD2	TRBV2	TRBJ2-3	CASSEMGLAGPHTDTQYF	TGTGCCAGCAGTGAAATGGGACTAGCGGGGCCCCACACAGATACGCAGTATTTT
-	TRBD2	TRBV19	TRBJ2-2	CASSMTSGSGELFF	TGTGCCAGTAGTATGACTAGCGGGTCCGGGGAGCTGTTTTTT
-	TRBD2	TRBV5-6	TRBJ2-1	CASSLPGGEQFF	TGTGCCAGCAGCTTGCCGGGGGGTGAGCAGTTCTTC
-	-	TRBV19	TRBJ2-5	CASSTRGLETQYF	TGTGCCAGTAGTACTCGGGGTTTGGAGACCCAGTACTTC
-	TRBD2	TRBV5-4	TRBJ2-5	CASSMGLAGETQYF	TGTGCCAGCAGCATGGGACTAGCAGGAGAGACCCAGTACTTC